This T cell receptor beta chain was recovered during a study of cytomegalovirus exposure and HLA in healthy donors. Using immunoSEQ multiplex PCR, the repertoire was profiled, and TCRdb retains in-frame clones only, with some absent. The table lists about 170,000 clones, approximately 90% of them singletons. From the roughly 120-subject validation cohort, which was separate from the approximately 700-subject first cohort, the donors were drawn. About this clone: Its cognate antigen is unknown.

The CDR3 runs to 15 residues. Germline CDR1 is SGDLS and CDR2 is YYNGEE. Trimming cost V 0 bases and J 1 base, with 11 bases left between them. Overall study findings and caveats: TCR beta chains numbering 164 were designated cytomegalovirus-associated. Whilst most TCR sequences proved rare, a subset of public TCRs occurred across many donors.

The sequence was collected from a young woman in good health and CMV-seronegative. The V and J genes are TRBV9 and TRBJ2-7; D might be TRBD1 (6 bases). The specimen sequenced was PBMCs. The CDR3 loop reads CASSVDGGRSYEQYF. In nucleotides, the CDR3 is TGTGCCAGCAGCGTAGATGGGGGCAGATCCTACGAGCAGTACTTC.